This T cell receptor (beta chain) is drawn from a study of OX40 agonist ivuxolimab in advanced cancers. Study-wide context: Every patient in dose escalation had hepatocellular carcinoma, melanoma, renal cell or head and neck cancer.

The CDR3 length is 15 residues. Trimming stripped 2 bases from V and 0 bases from J, with 9 bases between. Germline CDR1 SGDLS, CDR2 YYNGEE. Repertoires were generated with immunoSEQ multiplex PCR, while TCRdb's copy carries only in-frame clones and drops some. The data contain 55,000 to 65,000 clones, 85% of them singletons. Sequencing was performed on CD4+ or CD8+ T cells sorted from blood, taken in a trial of the OX40 agonist ivuxolimab. The source of this sequence is an adult with an advanced solid tumor such as melanoma, head and neck, liver or kidney cancer. The rearrangement joins TRBV9 to TRBJ1-5; D is ambiguous. CDR3 DNA sequence: TGTGCCAGCAGCGTCGTGCCAACTAGCAATCAGCCCCAGCATTTT. Translating gives CASSVVPTSNQPQHF.